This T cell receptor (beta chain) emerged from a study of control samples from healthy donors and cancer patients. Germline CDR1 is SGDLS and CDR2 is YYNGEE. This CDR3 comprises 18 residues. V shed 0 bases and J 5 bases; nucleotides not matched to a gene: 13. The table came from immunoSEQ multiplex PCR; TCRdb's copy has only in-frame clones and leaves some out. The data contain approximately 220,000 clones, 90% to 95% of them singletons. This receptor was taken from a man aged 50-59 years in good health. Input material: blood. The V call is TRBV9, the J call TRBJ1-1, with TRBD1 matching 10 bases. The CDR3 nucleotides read TGTGCCAGCAGCGTAGCCGGGACAGGGGTGTTAGGAGGGACTGAAGCTTTCTTT. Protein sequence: CASSVAGTGVLGGTEAFF.